This T cell receptor (beta chain) was found in a study of cytomegalovirus exposure and HLA in healthy donors. Study findings and constraints: Apparent HLA restriction characterized most CMV-associated TCR beta chains in a later analysis. A later look showed TCR association rates differing by HLA locus, highest for DRB1 and lowest for HLA-C. Reports state that TCR beta sequences accurately predicted most subjects' HLA-A and HLA-B alleles.

Germline V gives CDR1 SGHTA, CDR2 FQGTGA. The CDR3 loop spans 16 amino acids. Unmatched junction bases numbered 11, after V lost 2 bases and J lost 6 bases. On this clone itself: Its antigen is not known.

This PCR relied on a set of 60 Vbeta primers and 13 Jbeta primers. Data came from immunoSEQ multiplex PCR; TCRdb stores just in-frame clones and leaves some out. Of roughly 150,000 clones listed, roughly 70% are singletons. Participants comprised healthy donors of bone marrow. The genes are TRBV7-3 and TRBJ2-3; 7 bases are shared with TRBD2. The clonotype comes from a woman in her sixties in good health and CMV-seropositive. Sequencing was performed on PBMCs. CDR3 region: CASSLSLRGRGDTQYF. DNA for the CDR3: TGTGCCAGCAGCTTATCCCTTCGCGGGAGAGGGGATACGCAGTATTTT.